The 19 T cell receptor beta chains presented below share a single source sample, sequenced in a study of blood T cell repertoires in COVID-19. TCRdb keeps only in-frame clones here, not all; method: immunoSEQ multiplex PCR. This sample has approximately 150,000 clones; just over 85% occur once, and the top ten carry under 3.5%. Specimen: peripheral blood. The receptors here all came from a man between 65 and 80 years old with acute or convalescent COVID-19.

This clone was detected only once. The rearrangement joins TRBV28 to TRBJ2-7; D is undetermined. V lost 2 bases and J 4 bases, leaving 3 bases between the germline ends. Looked up from germline, CDR1 is MDHEN and CDR2 is SYDVKM. The CDR3 extends over 11 amino acids. Written as DNA, the CDR3 is TGTGCCAGCAGTTTAGCGTACGAGCAGTACTTC. Its translation: CASSLAYEQYF.

The chain has TRBV5-8 and TRBJ2-3; D is undetermined. The germline gives CDR1 SGHTS, CDR2 YDEGEE. The CDR3 loop spans 13 amino acids. Trimming stripped 0 bases from V and 2 bases from J, with 4 bases between. The CDR3 sequence is CASSLVATDTQYF. Written as DNA, the CDR3 is TGTGCCAGCAGCTTGGTGGCCACAGATACGCAGTATTTT.

V gene TRBV20-1 combines with J gene TRBJ2-3; 9 bases align to TRBD2. Germline assignment: CDR1 DFQATT and CDR2 SNEGSKA (reference sequence). J gave up 2 bases and V 3 bases, and 9 bases lay outside the gene matches. The CDR3 extends over 16 amino acids. CDR3 loop: CSASFTAGGYTDTQYF. The CDR3 DNA reads TGCAGTGCTAGTTTTACAGCGGGAGGTTACACAGATACGCAGTATTTT.

V gene TRBV19 combines with J gene TRBJ2-3, with TRBD1 matching over 8 bases. The CDR3 is made up of 14 amino acids. Germline V lookup: CDR1 LNHDA, CDR2 SQIVND (reference sequence). Trimming removed 4 bases from V and 3 bases from J; junction bases left unmatched: 3. Written as DNA, the CDR3 is TGTGCCAGTAGTACGACAGGGGTTACAGATACGCAGTATTTT. Translated, it gives CASSTTGVTDTQYF.

The chain uses TRBV19 and TRBJ2-1; 9 bases align to TRBD2. The ends lost 6 bases at V and 0 bases at J; junction bases unmatched: 3. The CDR3 runs 15 residues. CDR1 LNHDA and CDR2 SQIVND come from the germline V gene (reference sequence). The CDR3 region is CASRYSGSSYNEQFF. Written as DNA, the CDR3 is TGTGCCAGTAGGTATAGCGGGAGCTCCTACAATGAGCAGTTCTTC.

The V gene is TRBV5-5, the J gene TRBJ2-2; 8 bases agree with TRBD2. The CDR3 runs to 15 residues. With 0 bases clipped from V and 5 bases from J, the junction kept 3 bases outside the gene matches. Germline CDR1 reads SGHKS; CDR2 reads YYEKEE (reference sequence). The DNA for the CDR3 is TGTGCCAGCAGCTTGGGAGCGGGAGATACCGGGGAGCTGTTTTTT. It specifies CASSLGAGDTGELFF.

The chain links TRBV19 to TRBJ2-1; 12 bases agree with TRBD2. V shed 1 base, J shed 2 bases, and the junction held 3 bases outside the gene matches. The CDR3 runs to 17 residues. Per the germline V gene, CDR1 is LNHDA and CDR2 is SQIVND (reference sequence). CDR3 sequence (DNA): TGTGCCAGTAGTATAGGACTAGCGGGAGTGGCCTACAATGAGCAGTTCTTC. This translates into CASSIGLAGVAYNEQFF.

The rearrangement joins TRBV2 to TRBJ1-6; D call uncertain. Germline V gives CDR1 SNHLY, CDR2 FYNNEI. The V end was cut by 5 bases, the J end by 7 bases, with 3 bases between. The CDR3 extends over 11 amino acids. Here the CDR3 reads CASSPNSPLHF. In DNA form, the CDR3 reads TGTGCCAGCAGTCCGAATTCACCCCTCCACTTT.

This chain connects TRBV3-1 (or the pseudogene TRBV3-2) to TRBJ2-7, with D maybe TRBD1 (5 bases). Germline CDR1 LGHDT, CDR2 YNNKEL (reference sequence). The CDR3 contains 14 residues. V was trimmed by 0 bases and J by 3 bases, leaving 9 bases between them. CDR3 amino acids: CASSQEETGYEQYF. The CDR3 bases are TGTGCCAGCAGCCAAGAAGAAACAGGCTACGAGCAGTACTTC.

The DNA of the CDR3 is TGTGCCAGCAGTGTGAGGCTAAACAATGAGCAGTTCTTC. Protein product: CASSVRLNNEQFF. The chain couples TRBV2 to TRBJ2-1; D is unresolved. CDR3 length equals 13 residues. V shed 4 bases and J shed 5 bases, with 9 bases lying between them. CDR1 is SNHLY and CDR2 is FYNNEI in the germline V gene.

The rearrangement joins TRBV11-2 to TRBJ2-5; tentative D call: TRBD1 (5 bases). This CDR3 is 14 amino acids long. Germline assignment: CDR1 SGHAT and CDR2 FQNNGV. Trimming shortened V by 3 bases and J by 5 bases, and 13 bases separated the two germline ends. DNA for the CDR3: TGTGCCAGCAGCTTCCGATCACAGGAGGAGACCCAGTACTTC. Amino acid sequence: CASSFRSQEETQYF.

The chain employs TRBV19 and TRBJ2-3; 11 bases are shared with TRBD1. The V and J ends lost 7 bases and 8 bases, in that order; junction bases with no gene match: 5. Germline values: CDR1 LNHDA, CDR2 SQIVND (reference sequence). The CDR3 loop spans 13 amino acids. The CDR3 bases are TGTGCCAGTACCCCGGGACAGGGGGGTACGCAGTATTTT. Translation: CASTPGQGGTQYF.

The chain is built from TRBV7-8 and TRBJ1-5; the match to TRBD1 covers 9 bases. CDR1 SGHVS and CDR2 FQNEAQ come from the germline V gene. CDR3 size: 21 residues. The V gene end was trimmed by 4 bases and the J gene end by 0 bases; junction bases not matched to a gene: 19. CDR3 nucleotide sequence: TGTGCCAGCAGCTCTACCAACATCCGGGACAGGGTAGTAAATAGCAATCAGCCCCAGCATTTT. This gives the protein CASSSTNIRDRVVNSNQPQHF.

J is TRBJ2-1 and V is TRBV11-3; TRBD1 might be the D (5 bases). Germline values: CDR1 SGHNT, CDR2 YENEEA. The CDR3 consists of 14 residues. Trimming took 5 bases from V and 9 from J, leaving 17 bases between them. The CDR3 sequence: CASSTDPQGSEQFF. Written as DNA, the CDR3 is TGTGCCAGCAGCACTGACCCTCAGGGAAGTGAGCAGTTCTTC.

The rearrangement links TRBV16 to TRBJ2-1; D perhaps matches TRBD2 (5 bases). Germline-derived CDR1 and CDR2 are KGHSY and FQNENV. There are 15 residues in the CDR3. V shed 2 bases and J shed 0 bases, with 8 bases lying between them. The CDR3 bases are TGTGCCAGCAGCCAAAATAGCGTCTCCTACAATGAGCAGTTCTTC. This gives the protein CASSQNSVSYNEQFF.

In its sample, this clone was seen a few times. The chain is built from TRBV5-4 and TRBJ2-2, with D tentatively TRBD2 (5 bases). V gave up 4 bases and J gave up 3 bases, with 13 bases separating them. This CDR3 spans 15 amino acids. The germline V gene encodes CDR1 SGHNT and CDR2 YYREEE (reference sequence). CDR3 DNA: TGTGCCAGCAGCGTGAAAACTAGTCACACCGGGGAGCTGTTTTTT. As protein: CASSVKTSHTGELFF.

The chain employs TRBV15 and TRBJ1-5, with D possibly TRBD1 on 6 matching bases. CDR1 and CDR2 (germline): LNHNV, YYDKDF (reference sequence). V shed 1 base and J shed 6 bases, with 16 bases lying between them. This CDR3 contains 16 residues. CDR3: CATSRGGRREVQPQHF. CDR3 DNA sequence: TGTGCCACCAGCAGAGGGGGGCGAAGGGAAGTTCAGCCCCAGCATTTT. The full variable domain, rest sourced from reference TRBV15 and TRBJ1-5, is DAMVIQNPRYQVTQFGKPVTLSCSQTLNHNVMYWYQQKSSQAPKLLFHYYDKDFNNEADTPDNFQSRRPNTSFCFLDIRSPGLGDTAMYLCATSRGGRREVQPQHFGDGTRLSIL.

The V call is TRBV6-2 or TRBV6-3, the J call TRBJ1-4; TRBD1 matches 10 bases. Per the germline V gene, CDR1 is MNHEY and CDR2 is SVGEGT. The V gene end was trimmed by 4 bases and the J gene end by 10 bases; junction bases not matched to a gene: 6. The CDR3 has 14 amino acids. In nucleotides, the CDR3 is TGTGCCAGCAGTTCGGGACAGGGGCTGGGAAAACTGTTTTTT. This encodes CASSSGQGLGKLFF.

V and J are TRBV29-1 and TRBJ1-1; 8 bases are a match to TRBD1. This CDR3 contains 14 residues. Germline CDR1 SQVTM, CDR2 ANQGSEA. V was pared by 2 bases and J by 1 base, with 3 bases of the junction left unmatched. CDR3 residues: CSVEKGTGNTEAFF. The DNA for the CDR3 is TGCAGCGTTGAAAAGGGGACAGGGAACACTGAAGCTTTCTTT. Based on the CDR3 plus reference TRBV29-1 and TRBJ1-1, the full variable domain is SAVISQKPSRDICQRGTSLTIQCQVDSQVTMMFWYRQQPGQSLTLIATANQGSEATYESGFVIDKFPISRPNLTFSTLTVSNMSPEDSSIYLCSVEKGTGNTEAFFGQGTRLTVV.